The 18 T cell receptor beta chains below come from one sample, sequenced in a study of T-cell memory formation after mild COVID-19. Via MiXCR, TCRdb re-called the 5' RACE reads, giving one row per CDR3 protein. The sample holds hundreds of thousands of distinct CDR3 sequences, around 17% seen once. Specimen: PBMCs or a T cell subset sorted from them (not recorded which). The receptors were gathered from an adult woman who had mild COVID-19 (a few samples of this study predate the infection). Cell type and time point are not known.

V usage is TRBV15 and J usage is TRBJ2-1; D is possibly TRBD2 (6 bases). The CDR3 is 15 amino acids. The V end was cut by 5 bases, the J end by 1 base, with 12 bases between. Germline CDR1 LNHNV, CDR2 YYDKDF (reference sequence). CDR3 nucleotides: TGTGCCACCAGCCGTCCCGGGACTTCCTACAATGAGCAGTTCTTC. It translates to CATSRPGTSYNEQFF.

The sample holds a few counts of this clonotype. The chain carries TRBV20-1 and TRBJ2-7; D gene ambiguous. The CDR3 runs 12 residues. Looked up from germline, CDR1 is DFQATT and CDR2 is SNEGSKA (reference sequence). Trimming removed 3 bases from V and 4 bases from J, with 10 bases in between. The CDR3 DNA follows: TGCAGTGCTAGTTATTGGGGTTACGAGCAGTACTTC. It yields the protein CSASYWGYEQYF.

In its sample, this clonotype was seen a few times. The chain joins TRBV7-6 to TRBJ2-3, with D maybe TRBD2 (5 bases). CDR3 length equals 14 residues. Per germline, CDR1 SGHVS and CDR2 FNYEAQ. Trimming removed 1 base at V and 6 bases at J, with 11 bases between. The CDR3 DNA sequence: TGTGCCAGCAGCTTAGTGGGTCGGGGTGATACGCAGTATTTT. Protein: CASSLVGRGDTQYF.

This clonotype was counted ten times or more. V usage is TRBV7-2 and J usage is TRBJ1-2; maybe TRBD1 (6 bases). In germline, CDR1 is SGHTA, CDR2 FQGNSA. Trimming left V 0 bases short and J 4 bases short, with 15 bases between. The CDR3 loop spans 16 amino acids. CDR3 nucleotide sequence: TGTGCCAGCAGCTTAGCGGGTCAGGGGCTCGGCTATGGCTACACCTTC. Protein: CASSLAGQGLGYGYTF.

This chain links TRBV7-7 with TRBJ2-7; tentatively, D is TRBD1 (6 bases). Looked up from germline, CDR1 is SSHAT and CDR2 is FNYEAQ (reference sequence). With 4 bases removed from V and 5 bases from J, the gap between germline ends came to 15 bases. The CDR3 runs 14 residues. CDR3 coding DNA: TGTGCCAGCAGCTCCAGAGGACAGAGTCACGAGCAGTACTTC. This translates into CASSSRGQSHEQYF.

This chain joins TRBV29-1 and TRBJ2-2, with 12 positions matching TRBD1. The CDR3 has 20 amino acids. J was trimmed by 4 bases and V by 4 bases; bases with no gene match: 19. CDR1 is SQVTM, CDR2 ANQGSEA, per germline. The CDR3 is CSVAFGVGTGGGWRTGELFF. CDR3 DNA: TGCAGCGTTGCCTTCGGAGTTGGGACAGGGGGCGGGTGGCGCACCGGGGAGCTGTTTTTT.

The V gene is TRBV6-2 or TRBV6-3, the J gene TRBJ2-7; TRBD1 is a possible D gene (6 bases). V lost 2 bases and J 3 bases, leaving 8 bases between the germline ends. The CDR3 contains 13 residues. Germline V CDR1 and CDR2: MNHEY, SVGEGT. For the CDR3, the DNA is TGTGCCAGCAGTTACGACAGGATCTACGAGCAGTACTTC. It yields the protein CASSYDRIYEQYF.

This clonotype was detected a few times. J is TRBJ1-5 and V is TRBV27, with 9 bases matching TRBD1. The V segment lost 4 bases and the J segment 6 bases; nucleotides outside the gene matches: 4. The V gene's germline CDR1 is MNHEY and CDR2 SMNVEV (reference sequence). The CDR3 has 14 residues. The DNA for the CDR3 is TGTGCCAGCAGTTCACAGGGGGCCGTTCAGCCCCAGCATTTT. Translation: CASSSQGAVQPQHF.

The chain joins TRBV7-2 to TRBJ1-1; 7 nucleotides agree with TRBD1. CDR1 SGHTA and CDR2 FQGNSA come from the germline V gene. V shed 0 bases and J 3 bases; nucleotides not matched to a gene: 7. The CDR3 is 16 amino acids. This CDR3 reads CASSLAPAGGYTEAFF. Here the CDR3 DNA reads TGTGCCAGCAGCTTAGCGCCGGCAGGGGGGTACACTGAAGCTTTCTTT. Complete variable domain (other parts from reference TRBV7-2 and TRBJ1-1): GAGVSQSPSNKVTEKGKDVELRCDPISGHTALYWYRQSLGQGLEFLIYFQGNSAPDKSGLPSDRFSAERTGGSVSTLTIQRTQQEDSAVYLCASSLAPAGGYTEAFFGQGTRLTVV.

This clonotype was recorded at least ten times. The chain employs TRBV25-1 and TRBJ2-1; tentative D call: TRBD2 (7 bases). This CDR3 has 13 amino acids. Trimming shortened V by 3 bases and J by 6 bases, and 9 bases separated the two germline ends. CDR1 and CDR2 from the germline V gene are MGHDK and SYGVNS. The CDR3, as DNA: TGTGCCAGCAGTGAGAGGGGGGGCAATGAGCAGTTCTTC. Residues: CASSERGGNEQFF.

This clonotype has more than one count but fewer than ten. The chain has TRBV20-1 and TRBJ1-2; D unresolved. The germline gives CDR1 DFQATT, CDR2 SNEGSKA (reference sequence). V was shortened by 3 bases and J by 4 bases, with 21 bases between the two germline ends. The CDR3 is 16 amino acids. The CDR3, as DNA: TGCAGTGCTAGGGACCCGACCCGGGTGGCTTTCTATGGCTACACCTTC. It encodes CSARDPTRVAFYGYTF.

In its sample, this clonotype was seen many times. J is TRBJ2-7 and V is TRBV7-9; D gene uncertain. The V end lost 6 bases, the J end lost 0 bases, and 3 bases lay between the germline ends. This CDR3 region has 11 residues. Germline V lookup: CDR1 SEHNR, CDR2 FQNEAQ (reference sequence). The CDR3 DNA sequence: TGTGCCAGCAGAAACTCCTACGAGCAGTACTTC. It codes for CASRNSYEQYF. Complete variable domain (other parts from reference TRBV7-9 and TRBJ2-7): DTGVSQNPRHKITKRGQNVTFRCDPISEHNRLYWYRQTLGQGPEFLTYFQNEAQLEKSRLLSDRFSAERPKGSFSTLEIQRTEQGDSAMYLCASRNSYEQYFGPGTRLTVT.

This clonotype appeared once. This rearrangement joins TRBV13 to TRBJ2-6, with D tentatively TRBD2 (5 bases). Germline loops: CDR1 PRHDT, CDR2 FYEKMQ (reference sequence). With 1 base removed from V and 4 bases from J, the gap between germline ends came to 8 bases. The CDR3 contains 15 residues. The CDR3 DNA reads TGTGCCAGCAGCTTAGCCCGGGAAGGGGCCAACGTCCTGACTTTC. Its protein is CASSLAREGANVLTF.

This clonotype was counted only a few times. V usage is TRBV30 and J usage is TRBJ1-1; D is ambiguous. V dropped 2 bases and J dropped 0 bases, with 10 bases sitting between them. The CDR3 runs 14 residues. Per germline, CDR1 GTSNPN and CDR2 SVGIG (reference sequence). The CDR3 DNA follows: TGTGCCTGGAGTAACAGCCTTTTGAACACTGAAGCTTTCTTT. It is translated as CAWSNSLLNTEAFF. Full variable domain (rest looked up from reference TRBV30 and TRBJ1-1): SQTIHQWPATLVQPVGSPLSLECTVEGTSNPNLYWYRQAAGRGLQLLFYSVGIGQISSEVPQNLSASRPQDRQFILSSKKLLLSDSGFYLCAWSNSLLNTEAFFGQGTRLTVV.

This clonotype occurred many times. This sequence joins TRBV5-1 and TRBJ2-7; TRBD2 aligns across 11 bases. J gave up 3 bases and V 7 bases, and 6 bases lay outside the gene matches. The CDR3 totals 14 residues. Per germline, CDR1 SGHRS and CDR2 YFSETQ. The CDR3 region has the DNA TGCGCCAGCCGAGTCGGGACTAGCGGCTACGAGCAGTACTTC. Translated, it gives CASRVGTSGYEQYF. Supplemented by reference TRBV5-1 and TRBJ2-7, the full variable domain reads KAGVTQTPRYLIKTRGQQVTLSCSPISGHRSVSWYQQTPGQGLQFLFEYFSETQRNKGNFPGRFSGRQFSNSRSEMNVSTLELGDSALYLCASRVGTSGYEQYFGPGTRLTVT.

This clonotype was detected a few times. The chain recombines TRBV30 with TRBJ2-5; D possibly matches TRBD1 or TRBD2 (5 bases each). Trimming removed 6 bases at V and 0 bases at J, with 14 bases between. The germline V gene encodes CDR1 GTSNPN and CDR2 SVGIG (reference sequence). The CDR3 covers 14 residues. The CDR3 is CACQGWGNQETQYF. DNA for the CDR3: TGTGCCTGCCAAGGTTGGGGGAACCAAGAGACCCAGTACTTC. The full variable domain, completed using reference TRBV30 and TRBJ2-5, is SQTIHQWPATLVQPVGSPLSLECTVEGTSNPNLYWYRQAAGRGLQLLFYSVGIGQISSEVPQNLSASRPQDRQFILSSKKLLLSDSGFYLCACQGWGNQETQYFGPGTRLLVL.

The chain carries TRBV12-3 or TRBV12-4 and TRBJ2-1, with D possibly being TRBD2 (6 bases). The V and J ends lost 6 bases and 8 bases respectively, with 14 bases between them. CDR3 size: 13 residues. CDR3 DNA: TGTGCCAGCAGAATACTAGCTTCGGATGAGCAGTTCTTC. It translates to CASRILASDEQFF.

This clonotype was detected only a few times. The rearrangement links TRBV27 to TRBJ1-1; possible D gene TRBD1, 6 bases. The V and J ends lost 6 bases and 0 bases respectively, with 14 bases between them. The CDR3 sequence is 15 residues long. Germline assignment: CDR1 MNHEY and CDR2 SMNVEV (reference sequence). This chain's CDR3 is CASRDSDRLNTEAFF. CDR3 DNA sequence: TGTGCCAGCAGGGATTCGGACAGATTGAACACTGAAGCTTTCTTT.